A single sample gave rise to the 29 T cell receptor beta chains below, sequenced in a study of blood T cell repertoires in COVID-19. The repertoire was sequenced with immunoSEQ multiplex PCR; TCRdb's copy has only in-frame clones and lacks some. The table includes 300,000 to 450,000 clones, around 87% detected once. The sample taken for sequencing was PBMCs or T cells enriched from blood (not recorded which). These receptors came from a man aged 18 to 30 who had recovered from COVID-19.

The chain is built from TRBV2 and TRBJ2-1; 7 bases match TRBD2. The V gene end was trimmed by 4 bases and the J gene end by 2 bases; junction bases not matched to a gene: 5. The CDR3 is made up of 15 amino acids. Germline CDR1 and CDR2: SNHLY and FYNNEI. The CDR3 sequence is CASSVGAGTYNEQFF. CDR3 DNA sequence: TGTGCCAGCAGTGTCGGAGCGGGGACCTACAATGAGCAGTTCTTC.

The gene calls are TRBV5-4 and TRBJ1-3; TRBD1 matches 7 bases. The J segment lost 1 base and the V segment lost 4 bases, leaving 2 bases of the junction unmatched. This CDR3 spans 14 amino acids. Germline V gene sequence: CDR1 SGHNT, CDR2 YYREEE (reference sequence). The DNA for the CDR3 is TGTGCCAGCAGCGCGACAGGGTCTGGAAACACCATATATTTT. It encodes CASSATGSGNTIYF.

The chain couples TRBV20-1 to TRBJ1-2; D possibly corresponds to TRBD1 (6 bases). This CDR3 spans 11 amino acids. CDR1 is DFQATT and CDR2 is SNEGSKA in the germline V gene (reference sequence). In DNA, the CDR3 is TGCAGGAAAGGGGGGGCCTATGGCTACACCTTC. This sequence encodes CRKGGAYGYTF.

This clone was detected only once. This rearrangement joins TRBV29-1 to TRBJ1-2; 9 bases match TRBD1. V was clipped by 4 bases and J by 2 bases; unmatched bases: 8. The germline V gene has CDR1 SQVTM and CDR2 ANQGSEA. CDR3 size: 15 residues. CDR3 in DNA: TGCAGCGTTGTGAAAACAGGGGGCCTCAACTATGGCTACACCTTC. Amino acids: CSVVKTGGLNYGYTF.

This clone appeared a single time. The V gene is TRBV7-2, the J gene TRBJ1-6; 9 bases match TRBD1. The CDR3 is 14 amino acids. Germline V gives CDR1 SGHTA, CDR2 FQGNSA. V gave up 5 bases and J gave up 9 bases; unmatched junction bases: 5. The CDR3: CASSRTGGVSPLHF. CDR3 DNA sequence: TGTGCCAGCAGCCGTACAGGGGGCGTTTCACCCCTCCACTTT.

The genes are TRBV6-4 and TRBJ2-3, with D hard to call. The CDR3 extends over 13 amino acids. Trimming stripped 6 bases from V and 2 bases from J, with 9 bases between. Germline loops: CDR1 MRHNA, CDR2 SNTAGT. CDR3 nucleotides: TGTGCCAGCAGATTAACTCTCACAGATACGCAGTATTTT. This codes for CASRLTLTDTQYF.

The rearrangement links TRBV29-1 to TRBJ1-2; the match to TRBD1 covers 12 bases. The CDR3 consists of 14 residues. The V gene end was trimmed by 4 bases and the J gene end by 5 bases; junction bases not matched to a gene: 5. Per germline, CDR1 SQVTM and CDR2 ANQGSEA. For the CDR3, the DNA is TGCAGCGTTGGAGGGACAGGGGGCGATTATGGCTACACCTTC. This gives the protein CSVGGTGGDYGYTF. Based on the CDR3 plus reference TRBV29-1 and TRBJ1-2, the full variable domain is SAVISQKPSRDICQRGTSLTIQCQVDSQVTMMFWYRQQPGQSLTLIATANQGSEATYESGFVIDKFPISRPNLTFSTLTVSNMSPEDSSIYLCSVGGTGGDYGYTFGSGTRLTVV.

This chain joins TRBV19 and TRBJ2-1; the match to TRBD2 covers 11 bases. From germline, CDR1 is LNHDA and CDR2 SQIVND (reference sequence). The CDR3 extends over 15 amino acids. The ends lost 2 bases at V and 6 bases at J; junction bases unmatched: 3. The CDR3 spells CASSILAGGFNEQFF. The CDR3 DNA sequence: TGTGCCAGTAGTATACTAGCGGGAGGCTTCAATGAGCAGTTCTTC. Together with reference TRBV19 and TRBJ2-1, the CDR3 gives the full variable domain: DGGITQSPKYLFRKEGQNVTLSCEQNLNHDAMYWYRQDPGQGLRLIYYSQIVNDFQKGDIAEGYSVSREKKESFPLTVTSAQKNPTAFYLCASSILAGGFNEQFFGPGTRLTVL.

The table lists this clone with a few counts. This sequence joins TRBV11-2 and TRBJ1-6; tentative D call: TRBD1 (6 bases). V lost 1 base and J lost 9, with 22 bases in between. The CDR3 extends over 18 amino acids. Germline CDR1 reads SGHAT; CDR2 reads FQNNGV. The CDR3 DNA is TGTGCCAGCAGCTTAGGGTTCCAGGGGACGGCTTCTGGTTCACCCCTCCACTTT. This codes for CASSLGFQGTASGSPLHF. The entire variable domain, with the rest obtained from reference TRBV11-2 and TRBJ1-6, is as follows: EAGVAQSPRYKIIEKRQSVAFWCNPISGHATLYWYQQILGQGPKLLIQFQNNGVVDDSQLPKDRFSAERLKGVDSTLKIQPAKLEDSAVYLCASSLGFQGTASGSPLHFGNGTRLTVT.

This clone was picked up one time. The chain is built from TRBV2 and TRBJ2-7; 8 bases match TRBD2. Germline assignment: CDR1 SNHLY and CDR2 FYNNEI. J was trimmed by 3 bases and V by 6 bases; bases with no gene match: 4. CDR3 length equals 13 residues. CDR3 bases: TGTGCCAGCAGGAATAGCGGGGTCTACGAGCAGTACTTC. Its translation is CASRNSGVYEQYF.

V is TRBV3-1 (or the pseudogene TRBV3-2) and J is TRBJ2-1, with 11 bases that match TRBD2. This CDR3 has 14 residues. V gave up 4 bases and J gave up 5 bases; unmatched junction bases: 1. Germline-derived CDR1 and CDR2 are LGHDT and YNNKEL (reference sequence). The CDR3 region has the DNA TGTGCCAGCAGCCCGGGACTAGCGGACAATGAGCAGTTCTTC. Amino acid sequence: CASSPGLADNEQFF.

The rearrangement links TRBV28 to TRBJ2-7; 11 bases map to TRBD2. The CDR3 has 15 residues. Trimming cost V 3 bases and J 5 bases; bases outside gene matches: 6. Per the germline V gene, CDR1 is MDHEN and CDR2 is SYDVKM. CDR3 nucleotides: TGTGCCAGCAGTTTCCCGACTAGCGGGATTCACGAGCAGTACTTC. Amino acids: CASSFPTSGIHEQYF. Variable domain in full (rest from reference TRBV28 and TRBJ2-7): DVKVTQSSRYLVKRTGEKVFLECVQDMDHENMFWYRQDPGLGLRLIYFSYDVKMKEKGDIPEGYSVSREKKERFSLILESASTNQTSMYLCASSFPTSGIHEQYFGPGTRLTVT.

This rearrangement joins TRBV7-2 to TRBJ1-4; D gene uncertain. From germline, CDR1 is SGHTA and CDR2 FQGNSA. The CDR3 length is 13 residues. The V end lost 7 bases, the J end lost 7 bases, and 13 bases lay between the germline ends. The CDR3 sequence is CASNNGLREKLFF. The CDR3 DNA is TGTGCCAGCAACAACGGACTCCGTGAAAAACTGTTTTTT. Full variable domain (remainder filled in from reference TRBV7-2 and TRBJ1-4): GAGVSQSPSNKVTEKGKDVELRCDPISGHTALYWYRQSLGQGLEFLIYFQGNSAPDKSGLPSDRFSAERTGGSVSTLTIQRTQQEDSAVYLCASNNGLREKLFFGSGTQLSVL.

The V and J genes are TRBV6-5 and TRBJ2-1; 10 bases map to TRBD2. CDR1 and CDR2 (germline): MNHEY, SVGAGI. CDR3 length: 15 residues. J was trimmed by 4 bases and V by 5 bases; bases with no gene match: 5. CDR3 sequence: CASSLAGELYNEQFF. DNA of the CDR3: TGTGCCAGCAGTCTAGCGGGAGAACTGTACAATGAGCAGTTCTTC.

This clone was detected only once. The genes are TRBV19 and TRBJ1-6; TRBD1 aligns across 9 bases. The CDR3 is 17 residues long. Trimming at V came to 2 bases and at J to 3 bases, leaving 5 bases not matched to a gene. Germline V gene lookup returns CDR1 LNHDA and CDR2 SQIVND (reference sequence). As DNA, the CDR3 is TGTGCCAGTAGTATACGGACAGGGGTCGACTATAATTCACCCCTCCACTTT. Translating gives CASSIRTGVDYNSPLHF.

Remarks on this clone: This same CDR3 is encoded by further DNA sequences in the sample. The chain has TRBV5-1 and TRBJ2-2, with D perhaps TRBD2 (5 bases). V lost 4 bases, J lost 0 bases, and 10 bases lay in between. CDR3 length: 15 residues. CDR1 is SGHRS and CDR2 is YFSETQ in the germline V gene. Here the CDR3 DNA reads TGCGCCAGCAGCCCCACCGGGGCGAACACCGGGGAGCTGTTTTTT. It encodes CASSPTGANTGELFF. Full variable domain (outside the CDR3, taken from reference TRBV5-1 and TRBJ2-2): KAGVTQTPRYLIKTRGQQVTLSCSPISGHRSVSWYQQTPGQGLQFLFEYFSETQRNKGNFPGRFSGRQFSNSRSEMNVSTLELGDSALYLCASSPTGANTGELFFGEGSRLTVL.

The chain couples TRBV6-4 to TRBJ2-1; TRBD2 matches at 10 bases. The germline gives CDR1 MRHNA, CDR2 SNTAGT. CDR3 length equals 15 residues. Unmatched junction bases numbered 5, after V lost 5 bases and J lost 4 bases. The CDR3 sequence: CASSLLAGTYNEQFF. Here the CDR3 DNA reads TGTGCCAGCAGTTTACTAGCGGGAACTTACAATGAGCAGTTCTTC.

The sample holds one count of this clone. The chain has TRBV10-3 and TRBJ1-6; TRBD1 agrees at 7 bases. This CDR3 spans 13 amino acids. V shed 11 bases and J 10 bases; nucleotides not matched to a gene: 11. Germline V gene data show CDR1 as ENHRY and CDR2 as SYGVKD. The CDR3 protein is CASTGDLTSPLHF. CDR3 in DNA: TGTGCCTCCACAGGGGACTTGACCTCACCCCTCCACTTT.

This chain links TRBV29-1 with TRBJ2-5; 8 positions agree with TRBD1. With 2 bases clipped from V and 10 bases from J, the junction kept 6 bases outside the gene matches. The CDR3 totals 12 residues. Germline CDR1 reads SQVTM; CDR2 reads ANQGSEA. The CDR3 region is CSVERTGRNQYF. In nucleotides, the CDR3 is TGCAGCGTTGAACGGACAGGGAGGAACCAGTACTTC.

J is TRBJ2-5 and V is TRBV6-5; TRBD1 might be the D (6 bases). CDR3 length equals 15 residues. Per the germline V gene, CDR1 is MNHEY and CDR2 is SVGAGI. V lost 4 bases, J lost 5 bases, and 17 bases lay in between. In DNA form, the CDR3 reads TGTGCCAGCAGTTCCAACGGACAGTTAGGGGAGACCCAGTACTTC. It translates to CASSSNGQLGETQYF.

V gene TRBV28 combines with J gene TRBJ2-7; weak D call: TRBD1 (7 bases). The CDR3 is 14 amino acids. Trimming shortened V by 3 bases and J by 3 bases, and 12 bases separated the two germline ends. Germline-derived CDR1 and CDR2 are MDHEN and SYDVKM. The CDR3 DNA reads TGTGCCAGCAGTTTGGGCAGGGGGGACTACGAGCAGTACTTC. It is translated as CASSLGRGDYEQYF.

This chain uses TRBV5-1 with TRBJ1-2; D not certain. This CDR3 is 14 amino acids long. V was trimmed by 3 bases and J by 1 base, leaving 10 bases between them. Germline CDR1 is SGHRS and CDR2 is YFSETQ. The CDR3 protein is CASSWPPINYGYTF. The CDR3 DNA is TGCGCCAGCAGCTGGCCCCCGATTAACTATGGCTACACCTTC.

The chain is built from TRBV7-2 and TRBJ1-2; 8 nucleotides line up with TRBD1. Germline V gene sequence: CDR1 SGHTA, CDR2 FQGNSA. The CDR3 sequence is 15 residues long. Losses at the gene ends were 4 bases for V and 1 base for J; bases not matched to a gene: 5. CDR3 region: CASSSGGAGNYGYTF. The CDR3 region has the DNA TGTGCCAGCAGCTCAGGGGGCGCTGGTAACTATGGCTACACCTTC.

CDR3 coding DNA: TGTGCCAGCAGCGCAACCACAGGGGGAGGATGGGATGGCTACACCTTC. Protein: CASSATTGGGWDGYTF. This chain links TRBV2 with TRBJ1-2, with TRBD1 identical over 8 bases. This CDR3 has 16 amino acids. Germline CDR1 is SNHLY and CDR2 is FYNNEI. The V gene end was trimmed by 6 bases and the J gene end by 6 bases; junction bases not matched to a gene: 15. The variable domain in full, completed from reference TRBV2 and TRBJ1-2, reads EPEVTQTPSHQVTQMGQEVILRCVPISNHLYFYWYRQILGQKVEFLVSFYNNEISEKSEIFDDQFSVERPDGSNFTLKIRSTKLEDSAMYFCASSATTGGGWDGYTFGSGTRLTVV.

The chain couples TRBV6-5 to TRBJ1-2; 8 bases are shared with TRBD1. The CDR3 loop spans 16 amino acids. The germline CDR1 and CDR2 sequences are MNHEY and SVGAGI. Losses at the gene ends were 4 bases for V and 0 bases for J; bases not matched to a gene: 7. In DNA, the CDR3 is TGTGCCAGCAGTTTTCGAAGGACAGGGTCTAACTATGGCTACACCTTC. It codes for CASSFRRTGSNYGYTF.

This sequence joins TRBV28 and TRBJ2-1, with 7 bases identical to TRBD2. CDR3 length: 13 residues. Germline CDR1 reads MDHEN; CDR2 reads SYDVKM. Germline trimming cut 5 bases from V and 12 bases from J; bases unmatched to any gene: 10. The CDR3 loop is CASSPNSSGRQFF. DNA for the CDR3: TGTGCCAGCAGTCCAAACTCTAGCGGTAGGCAGTTCTTC.

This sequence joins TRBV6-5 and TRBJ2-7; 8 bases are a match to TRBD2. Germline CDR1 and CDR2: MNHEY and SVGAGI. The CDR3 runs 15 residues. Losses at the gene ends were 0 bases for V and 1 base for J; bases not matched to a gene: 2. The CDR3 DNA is TGTGCCAGCAGTTACTCCCAGCGGGGGTCCTACGAGCAGTACTTC. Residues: CASSYSQRGSYEQYF.

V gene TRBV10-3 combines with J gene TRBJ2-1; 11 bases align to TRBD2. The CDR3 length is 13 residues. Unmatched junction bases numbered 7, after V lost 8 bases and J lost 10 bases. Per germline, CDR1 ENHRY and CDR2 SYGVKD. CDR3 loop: CAIGLAGGQEQFF. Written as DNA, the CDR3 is TGTGCCATCGGGCTAGCGGGAGGCCAGGAGCAGTTCTTC.

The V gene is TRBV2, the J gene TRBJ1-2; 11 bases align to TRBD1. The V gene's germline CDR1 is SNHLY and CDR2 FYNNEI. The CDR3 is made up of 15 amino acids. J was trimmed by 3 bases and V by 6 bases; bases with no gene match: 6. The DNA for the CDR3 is TGTGCCAGCAGCTGGGACAGGGGGTTTGACTATGGCTACACCTTC. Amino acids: CASSWDRGFDYGYTF. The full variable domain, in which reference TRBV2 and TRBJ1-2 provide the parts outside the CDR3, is EPEVTQTPSHQVTQMGQEVILRCVPISNHLYFYWYRQILGQKVEFLVSFYNNEISEKSEIFDDQFSVERPDGSNFTLKIRSTKLEDSAMYFCASSWDRGFDYGYTFGSGTRLTVV.